Each of the 27 T cell receptor beta chains below was sequenced from the same sample in a study of vaccination effects on CD4 cells after COVID-19 (dated by TCRdb to the early 2020s). In the ViraFEST assay, PBMC were stimulated with viral peptide pools, and antigen-specific CD4+ T cell clonotypes were then identified by expansion using TCR sequencing. After 10 days of culture, CD4+ T cells were isolated with the EasySep CD4+ T cell isolation kit. Each participant got two doses of an mRNA SARS-CoV-2 vaccine, either BNT162b2 or mRNA-1273. The method was the immunoSEQ multiplex PCR assay. The clones in this table, taken by TCRdb from immuneACCESS, are in-frame only. Not every clone is retained; where verified, under half of the shortfall comes from an unresolved V gene, and the cause of the rest is unknown. The sample table contains fewer than 80,000 clones; only one count was recorded for just under 75% of them. The top ten hold 1.5% to 1.9% of the sample.

Antigens for these TCRs are unknown. The sequences come from CD4+ T cells from PBMCs cultured with HCoV-229E spike peptides, collected after COVID-19 vaccination. This specimen's cell subset or site label, per the study, means: HCoV-229E spike overlapping peptide pool stimulation. Every receptor here comes from a human donor who received a COVID-19 vaccine.

This clone has just a few counts. The V gene is TRBV15, the J gene TRBJ2-5, with D tentatively TRBD1 (6 bases). The CDR3 covers 16 residues. CDR1 is LNHNV and CDR2 is YYDKDF in the germline V gene (reference sequence). The V gene lost 3 bases and the J gene lost 4 bases, with 18 bases spanning the gap. CDR3 in amino acids: CATSRDSTGSVETQYF. The CDR3 coding sequence is TGTGCCACCAGCAGGGATTCCACAGGGTCGGTAGAGACCCAGTACTTC.

This chain joins TRBV20-1 and TRBJ1-5, with 7 bases fitting TRBD1. Germline trimming cut 5 bases from V and 0 bases from J; bases unmatched to any gene: 7. The CDR3 loop spans 15 amino acids. CDR1 and CDR2 (germline): DFQATT, SNEGSKA (reference sequence). The CDR3 DNA reads as TGCAGTGCTGGTGGACAGGCGCTTAGCAATCAGCCCCAGCATTTT. Translating it yields CSAGGQALSNQPQHF.

In this sample, this clone turned up once. The V gene is TRBV12-5, the J gene TRBJ1-5, with TRBD1 matching 9 bases. The CDR3 runs 14 residues. J was trimmed by 4 bases and V by 3 bases; bases with no gene match: 1. Per the germline V gene, CDR1 is LGHNT and CDR2 is FRNRAP. CDR3 loop: CASGLGQGNQPQHF. The CDR3 DNA sequence: TGTGCTAGTGGTTTAGGACAGGGGAATCAGCCCCAGCATTTT.

The V gene is TRBV7-8, the J gene TRBJ2-7; 7 bases match TRBD2. V shed 3 bases and J 3 bases; nucleotides not matched to a gene: 2. The CDR3 extends over 13 amino acids. Germline V gene lookup returns CDR1 SGHVS and CDR2 FQNEAQ. The CDR3 nucleotides read TGTGCCAGCAGCTTTGGGGGGGGCTACGAGCAGTACGTC. Encoded protein: CASSFGGGYEQYV.

V and J are TRBV24-1 and TRBJ2-5, with D perhaps matching TRBD2 (5 bases). The CDR3 has 17 residues. Trimming took off 1 base at V and 3 bases at J, with 17 bases between the two ends. Germline loops: CDR1 KGHDR, CDR2 SFDVKD. The CDR3 DNA reads TGTGCCACCAGTGATTTCGGTGGGGTAGCGCGGGAAGAGACCCAGTACTTC. Translation gives CATSDFGGVAREETQYF.

V gene TRBV18 combines with J gene TRBJ1-1; D ambiguous. Trimming shortened V by 2 bases and J by 1 base, and 11 bases separated the two germline ends. From germline, CDR1 is KGHSH and CDR2 LQKENI. The CDR3 loop spans 15 amino acids. DNA of the CDR3: TGTGCCAGCTCACCAGGGAGAATCGGGAACACTGAAGCTTTCTTT. Encoded protein: CASSPGRIGNTEAFF. Based on the CDR3 plus reference TRBV18 and TRBJ1-1, the full variable domain is NAGVMQNPRHLVRRRGQEARLRCSPMKGHSHVYWYRQLPEEGLKFMVYLQKENIIDESGMPKERFSAEFPKEGPSILRIQQVVRGDSAAYFCASSPGRIGNTEAFFGQGTRLTVV.

J is TRBJ2-2 and V is TRBV28; 8 nucleotides align to TRBD2. J gave up 0 bases and V 7 bases, and 7 bases lay outside the gene matches. The CDR3 covers 16 residues. Germline V gene lookup returns CDR1 MDHEN and CDR2 SYDVKM. The CDR3 sequence: CASTTSGSTNTGELFF. The CDR3 DNA reads as TGTGCCAGCACCACTAGCGGAAGTACGAACACCGGGGAGCTGTTTTTT.

V and J are TRBV5-4 and TRBJ1-1, with 9 bases matching TRBD1. This CDR3 region has 16 residues. The V gene end was trimmed by 2 bases and the J gene end by 5 bases; junction bases not matched to a gene: 10. The V gene's germline CDR1 is SGHNT and CDR2 YYREEE (reference sequence). CDR3 in amino acids: CASSFATGTGRTEAFF. CDR3 nucleotide sequence: TGTGCCAGCAGCTTCGCCACCGGGACAGGGAGGACTGAAGCTTTCTTT.

The rearrangement uses TRBV7-2 and TRBJ1-3; 8 positions match TRBD1. CDR1 and CDR2 from the germline V gene are SGHTA and FQGNSA. The CDR3 extends over 17 amino acids. Trimming removed 4 bases from V and 0 bases from J; junction bases left unmatched: 8. In DNA form, the CDR3 reads TGTGCCAGCAGCTATAGACAGGGGTCTAGCTCTGGAAACACCATATATTTT. Its translation is CASSYRQGSSSGNTIYF.

This chain links TRBV7-2 with TRBJ2-5, with 9 bases identical to TRBD1. Per germline, CDR1 SGHTA and CDR2 FQGNSA. Unmatched junction bases numbered 4, after V lost 5 bases and J lost 0 bases. The CDR3 has 15 amino acids. The CDR3 DNA reads TGTGCCAGCAGCGGACAGGGGTCTAACCAAGAGACCCAGTACTTC. Translation: CASSGQGSNQETQYF.

The chain combines TRBV11-1 with TRBJ2-1, with TRBD2 matching over 8 bases. Germline trimming cut 2 bases from V and 7 bases from J; bases unmatched to any gene: 7. From germline, CDR1 is SGHAT and CDR2 FQDESV (reference sequence). There are 15 residues in the CDR3. The CDR3 coding sequence is TGTGCCAGCAGCTTACACGGGGGGGCAAGAAATGAGCAGTTCTTC. This encodes CASSLHGGARNEQFF.

The genes are TRBV3-1 (or the pseudogene TRBV3-2) and TRBJ2-5; D not certain. The CDR3 has 14 residues. Trimming took off 2 bases at V and 2 bases at J, with 9 bases between the two ends. The germline gives CDR1 LGHDT, CDR2 YNNKEL (reference sequence). In DNA, the CDR3 is TGTGCCAGCAGCCAATCCCACAGACAAGAGACCCAGTACTTC. Its protein is CASSQSHRQETQYF.

Here the CDR3 reads CASSTPGVLAKNIQYF. CDR3 sequence (DNA): TGTGCCAGCAGCACACCGGGGGTCCTAGCCAAAAACATTCAGTACTTC. The chain is built from TRBV5-5 and TRBJ2-4, with D perhaps TRBD2 (6 bases). Looked up from germline, CDR1 is SGHKS and CDR2 is YYEKEE (reference sequence). Trimming pared 4 bases from V and 0 bases from J, leaving 14 bases between. The CDR3 totals 16 residues.

The chain links TRBV6-6 to TRBJ1-1; no firm D call. The CDR3 loop spans 16 amino acids. Looked up from germline, CDR1 is MNHNY and CDR2 is SVGAGI (reference sequence). V lost 5 bases and J lost 1, with 17 bases in between. Written as DNA, the CDR3 is TGTGCCAGCAGTACTCCCTCCTGGGGAGCGAACACTGAAGCTTTCTTT. It codes for CASSTPSWGANTEAFF.

The chain carries TRBV7-2 and TRBJ2-6; a weak D match, TRBD1 (5 bases). V lost 7 bases, J lost 0 bases, and 16 bases lay in between. CDR1 is SGHTA, CDR2 FQGNSA, per germline. The CDR3 sequence is 17 residues long. CDR3 DNA sequence: TGTGCCAGCATCCCTTTCGACAGCCGCTCTGGGGCCAACGTCCTGACTTTC. It yields the protein CASIPFDSRSGANVLTF.

The chain uses TRBV5-1 and TRBJ2-2; 8 bases agree with TRBD1. Germline trimming cut 2 bases from V and 5 bases from J; bases unmatched to any gene: 5. Germline V CDR1 and CDR2: SGHRS, YFSETQ. There are 15 residues in the CDR3. This CDR3 is CASSFLGQATGELFF. The CDR3 nucleotides read TGCGCCAGCAGCTTCTTGGGACAGGCGACCGGGGAGCTGTTTTTT.

The V and J genes are TRBV4-3 and TRBJ2-1, with D unresolved. The CDR3 extends over 14 amino acids. V lost 0 bases and J 1 base, leaving 4 bases between the germline ends. Germline-derived CDR1 and CDR2 are LGHNA and YSLEER. This CDR3 is CASSQDMSYNEQFF. DNA for the CDR3: TGCGCCAGCAGCCAAGATATGTCCTACAATGAGCAGTTCTTC.

The chain employs TRBV2 and TRBJ2-5; D unresolved. CDR3 length equals 12 residues. The V gene's germline CDR1 is SNHLY and CDR2 FYNNEI. Trimming took off 8 bases at V and 5 bases at J, with 12 bases between the two ends. CDR3 sequence (DNA): TGTGCCAGCGGAAAGCCGGAGGAGACCCAGTACTTC. This gives the protein CASGKPEETQYF.

The chain uses TRBV5-4 and TRBJ2-2; no clear D gene. Trimming removed 4 bases at V and 4 bases at J, with 14 bases between. The CDR3 loop spans 15 amino acids. CDR1 SGHNT and CDR2 YYREEE come from the germline V gene (reference sequence). This CDR3 reads CASSPATLLTGELFF. The CDR3 region has the DNA TGTGCCAGCAGCCCGGCAACGTTACTCACCGGGGAGCTGTTTTTT. The variable domain in full, with the rest retrieved from reference TRBV5-4 and TRBJ2-2, is ETGVTQSPTHLIKTRGQQVTLRCSSQSGHNTVSWYQQALGQGPQFIFQYYREEENGRGNFPPRFSGLQFPNYSSELNVNALELDDSALYLCASSPATLLTGELFFGEGSRLTVL.

The chain joins TRBV2 to TRBJ2-1; D ambiguous. The CDR3 totals 11 residues. CDR1 and CDR2 (germline): SNHLY, FYNNEI. V lost 4 bases, J lost 10 bases, and 8 bases lay in between. The CDR3 region is CASSGYGEQFF. CDR3 DNA sequence: TGTGCCAGCAGTGGTTACGGGGAGCAGTTCTTC.

The CDR3 reads CASHYSDSLTGELFF. The CDR3 DNA reads as TGCGCCAGCCACTATTCGGACAGCCTCACCGGGGAGCTGTTTTTT. The gene calls are TRBV5-1 and TRBJ2-2; a weak D match, TRBD1 (6 bases). Deletions cut 7 bases from V and 4 bases from J, with 17 bases between. Germline CDR1 reads SGHRS; CDR2 reads YFSETQ. CDR3 length equals 15 residues. The full variable domain, its missing parts supplied by reference TRBV5-1 and TRBJ2-2, is KAGVTQTPRYLIKTRGQQVTLSCSPISGHRSVSWYQQTPGQGLQFLFEYFSETQRNKGNFPGRFSGRQFSNSRSEMNVSTLELGDSALYLCASHYSDSLTGELFFGEGSRLTVL.

This clone has more than one count but fewer than ten. The V call is TRBV5-1, the J call TRBJ2-1, with 9 bases matching TRBD2. This CDR3 is built from 15 residues. The V and J ends lost 0 bases and 5 bases, in that order; junction bases with no gene match: 3. CDR1 is SGHRS and CDR2 is YFSETQ in the germline V gene. CDR3: CASSLDSGGHNEQFF. CDR3 sequence (DNA): TGCGCCAGCAGCTTGGATAGCGGGGGACACAATGAGCAGTTCTTC.

V gene TRBV6-5 combines with J gene TRBJ2-7; D may be TRBD2 (6 bases). Germline loops: CDR1 MNHEY, CDR2 SVGAGI. The CDR3 length is 14 residues. Trimming took off 4 bases at V and 7 bases at J, with 17 bases between the two ends. CDR3 in amino acids: CASSLGLFSGEQYV. The DNA for the CDR3 is TGTGCCAGCAGTTTGGGACTCTTTTCGGGTGAGCAGTACGTC.

This chain uses TRBV7-9 with TRBJ2-2; D is undetermined. Trimming pared 2 bases from V and 6 bases from J, leaving 10 bases between. CDR3 length: 14 amino acids. Germline-derived CDR1 and CDR2 are SEHNR and FQNEAQ (reference sequence). The CDR3 loop is CASSLRLWAGELFF. The CDR3 DNA reads as TGTGCCAGCAGCTTAAGGCTCTGGGCCGGGGAGCTGTTTTTT.

The chain is built from TRBV6-5 and TRBJ1-6; D remains ambiguous. Germline loops: CDR1 MNHEY, CDR2 SVGAGI. Trimming shortened V by 0 bases and J by 4 bases, and 7 bases separated the two germline ends. The CDR3 loop spans 15 amino acids. DNA of the CDR3: TGTGCCAGCAGTTACTCGCTCAGATATAATTCACCCCTCCACTTT. Protein product: CASSYSLRYNSPLHF.

This clone showed up just once. V is TRBV6-4 and J is TRBJ1-1, with 7 positions matching TRBD1. The CDR3 totals 14 residues. From germline, CDR1 is MRHNA and CDR2 SNTAGT. Losses at the gene ends were 10 bases for V and 2 bases for J; bases not matched to a gene: 10. CDR3 sequence reads: CATRPGTANTEAFF. The DNA of the CDR3 is TGTGCCACCAGACCCGGGACAGCTAACACTGAAGCTTTCTTT.

The V call is TRBV28, the J call TRBJ1-5, with D unresolved. V lost 7 bases to trimming and J lost 0 bases, with 13 bases between them. The CDR3 spans 15 residues. Germline V gene sequence: CDR1 MDHEN, CDR2 SYDVKM. The CDR3 here is CASIGPGLSNQPQHF. The CDR3 nucleotides are TGTGCCAGCATTGGGCCAGGACTTAGCAATCAGCCCCAGCATTTT.